The text below deals with one T cell receptor beta chain. What it recognizes is unknown. This record comes from a study of CD8+ T cells in alopecia areata. Whole-study results and caveats: Lesional scalp displayed greater clonality than normal scalp, most notably in alopecia totalis/universalis. Resident alphabeta T cells of normal skin are also sequenced in scalp samples.

The sequencing template was cDNA reverse transcribed from extracted RNA. The repertoire was sequenced with immunoSEQ multiplex PCR; TCRdb's copy has only in-frame clones and lacks some. The repertoire consists of 200,000 or so clones, with approximately 53% occurring once and the leading ten covering approximately 4.9%. PBMCs, the starting material, were the source of sorted CD4+ and CD8+ T cells. The CDR3 is made up of 12 amino acids. V was clipped by 3 bases and J by 2 bases, with 6 bases between them. Germline V gene data show CDR1 as SGHRS and CDR2 as YFSETQ. The source is a human donor in good health. V usage is TRBV5-1 and J usage is TRBJ2-7; D uncertain. The sample comprised CD8+ T cells sorted from blood. The CDR3 sequence is CASSSRAYEQYF. The CDR3 DNA reads TGCGCCAGCAGCTCAAGGGCCTACGAGCAGTACTTC.